The sequence of this T cell receptor (beta chain) was determined in a study of shared clonotypes between healthy human individuals. In this sample, this clone turned up many times. Its specificity is not known. The method was immunoSEQ multiplex PCR; TCRdb's version includes in-frame clones alone and lacks a portion of them. The sample lists some 660,000 clones, 73% occurring once. Germline CDR1 reads MGHRA; CDR2 reads YSYEKL. The V gene end was trimmed by 4 bases and the J gene end by 5 bases; junction bases not matched to a gene: 16. This CDR3 is 20 amino acids long. Points from the study as a whole: Several donors had around 5.2% of their naive CD4 clonotypes in common.

This TCR was recovered from a woman aged 25 to 39 in good health. The sample was memory CD4+ T cells sorted from blood. Subset described: CD45RA-negative fraction. The V gene is TRBV4-1, the J gene TRBJ2-2; 13 nucleotides agree with TRBD2. CDR3: CASSLRPQTSGRGDTGELFF. Written as DNA, the CDR3 is TGCGCCAGCAGCCTCAGACCCCAAACTAGCGGGAGGGGAGATACCGGGGAGCTGTTTTTT.